Presented here are 31 T cell receptor beta chains from one specimen sequenced in a study of blood T cell repertoires in COVID-19. Clones were read by immunoSEQ multiplex PCR, and TCRdb kept only the in-frame ones, dropping some. The repertoire holds some 140,000 clones, with approximately 86% as singletons. The sample taken for sequencing was peripheral blood. These receptors all come from a woman between 45 and 65 years old who had recovered from COVID-19.

This clone was detected only once. For the CDR3, the DNA is TGTGCCTGGGTTCAACAGGGGAATTCACCCCTCCACTTT. Protein sequence: CAWVQQGNSPLHF. The chain uses TRBV30 and TRBJ1-6, with 7 positions matching TRBD1. Germline V gene lookup returns CDR1 GTSNPN and CDR2 SVGIG (reference sequence). V was pared by 5 bases and J by 7 bases, with 5 bases of the junction left unmatched. The length of the CDR3 is 13 residues.

This clone was seen a few times. CDR3 region: CAWSRRGASYGYTF. In DNA form, the CDR3 reads TGTGCCTGGAGCAGGCGGGGGGCTAGCTATGGCTACACCTTC. The chain is built from TRBV30 and TRBJ1-2; possibly TRBD1 for D (6 bases). Trimming cost V 3 bases and J 4 bases, with 15 bases left between them. The CDR3 loop spans 14 amino acids. The germline gives CDR1 GTSNPN, CDR2 SVGIG (reference sequence).

The chain is built from TRBV19 and TRBJ2-3; D ambiguous. Trimming shortened V by 3 bases and J by 3 bases, and 16 bases separated the two germline ends. Germline V gene lookup returns CDR1 LNHDA and CDR2 SQIVND (reference sequence). The CDR3 extends over 16 amino acids. As DNA, the CDR3 is TGTGCCAGTAGTATGGGTTGGCAGGCCCTTACAGATACGCAGTATTTT. This gives the protein CASSMGWQALTDTQYF.

V usage is TRBV30 and J usage is TRBJ2-1, with TRBD2 matching over 11 bases. Per the germline V gene, CDR1 is GTSNPN and CDR2 is SVGIG (reference sequence). The CDR3 loop spans 17 amino acids. Germline trimming cut 3 bases from V and 1 base from J; bases unmatched to any gene: 8. CDR3 in DNA: TGTGCCTGGAGAGGTAGCGGGGGGGAGGGTTCCTACAATGAGCAGTTCTTC. Amino acids: CAWRGSGGEGSYNEQFF. Supplemented by reference TRBV30 and TRBJ2-1, the full variable domain reads SQTIHQWPATLVQPVGSPLSLECTVEGTSNPNLYWYRQAAGRGLQLLFYSVGIGQISSEVPQNLSASRPQDRQFILSSKKLLLSDSGFYLCAWRGSGGEGSYNEQFFGPGTRLTVL.

This chain uses TRBV14 with TRBJ1-2; 8 bases fit TRBD1. The CDR3 sequence is 16 residues long. Germline-derived CDR1 and CDR2 are SGHDN and FVKESK. V lost 4 bases to trimming and J lost 6 bases; unmatched junction nucleotides: 13. The CDR3: CASSLGTGIQVHGYTF. Here the CDR3 DNA reads TGTGCCAGCAGCCTGGGGACAGGAATTCAGGTTCATGGCTACACCTTC.

CDR3 in amino acids: CASSLAVLSITYNEQFF. The CDR3 nucleotides read TGCGCCAGCAGCTTGGCAGTACTATCGATCACCTACAATGAGCAGTTCTTC. The chain has TRBV5-1 and TRBJ2-1; the D is unclear. Germline loops: CDR1 SGHRS, CDR2 YFSETQ. Trimming took 0 bases from V and 2 from J, leaving 15 bases between them. The CDR3 length is 17 residues.

This chain uses TRBV7-2 with TRBJ1-2; 8 bases match TRBD1. CDR1 and CDR2 (germline): SGHTA, FQGNSA. CDR3 length: 16 amino acids. Unmatched junction bases numbered 10, after V lost 3 bases and J lost 4 bases. CDR3 coding DNA: TGTGCCAGCAGCTTCTTCAGCCGGGACAGGACCTATGGCTACACCTTC. The encoded protein is CASSFFSRDRTYGYTF.

This chain uses TRBV5-5 with TRBJ1-6, with D tentatively TRBD1 (5 bases). Trimming left V 0 bases short and J 5 bases short, with 12 bases between. Germline CDR1 SGHKS, CDR2 YYEKEE (reference sequence). The CDR3 sequence is 16 residues long. The DNA of the CDR3 is TGTGCCAGCAGCTTGGTCCAGGCAGGGCATAATTCACCCCTCCACTTT. This translates into CASSLVQAGHNSPLHF. Together with reference TRBV5-5 and TRBJ1-6, the CDR3 gives the full variable domain: DAGVTQSPTHLIKTRGQQVTLRCSPISGHKSVSWYQQVLGQGPQFIFQYYEKEERGRGNFPDRFSARQFPNYSSELNVNALLLGDSALYLCASSLVQAGHNSPLHFGNGTRLTVT.

V and J are TRBV5-4 and TRBJ1-2; the D gene is possibly TRBD1 (6 bases). CDR1 SGHNT and CDR2 YYREEE come from the germline V gene (reference sequence). CDR3 length: 15 amino acids. The ends were cut back, 0 bases at V and 4 bases at J, with 13 bases in the middle. CDR3 nucleotides: TGTGCCAGCAGCTTGGGGCAGGGGCTGAGCTATGGCTACACCTTC. This encodes CASSLGQGLSYGYTF. Variable domain in full (rest from reference TRBV5-4 and TRBJ1-2): ETGVTQSPTHLIKTRGQQVTLRCSSQSGHNTVSWYQQALGQGPQFIFQYYREEENGRGNFPPRFSGLQFPNYSSELNVNALELDDSALYLCASSLGQGLSYGYTFGSGTRLTVV.

This chain connects TRBV2 to TRBJ2-7; perhaps TRBD2 as D (6 bases). Germline V gene lookup returns CDR1 SNHLY and CDR2 FYNNEI. The CDR3 consists of 13 residues. V was cut by 3 bases and J by 5 bases, with 11 bases left in between. The CDR3 DNA follows: TGTGCCAGCAGTGAGGGGGGTCACCACGAGCAGTACTTC. As protein: CASSEGGHHEQYF. The full variable domain, rest sourced from reference TRBV2 and TRBJ2-7, is EPEVTQTPSHQVTQMGQEVILRCVPISNHLYFYWYRQILGQKVEFLVSFYNNEISEKSEIFDDQFSVERPDGSNFTLKIRSTKLEDSAMYFCASSEGGHHEQYFGPGTRLTVT.

This clone was detected only a few times. The J gene is TRBJ2-2, the V gene TRBV7-9; unclear D gene. The CDR3 is 14 amino acids. V was pared by 3 bases and J by 4 bases, with 9 bases between. Germline assignment: CDR1 SEHNR and CDR2 FQNEAQ (reference sequence). CDR3 sequence reads: CASSFLSVTGELFF. Written as DNA, the CDR3 is TGTGCCAGCAGCTTTCTGAGTGTCACCGGGGAGCTGTTTTTT. Supplemented by reference TRBV7-9 and TRBJ2-2, the full variable domain reads DTGVSQNPRHKITKRGQNVTFRCDPISEHNRLYWYRQTLGQGPEFLTYFQNEAQLEKSRLLSDRFSAERPKGSFSTLEIQRTEQGDSAMYLCASSFLSVTGELFFGEGSRLTVL.

V and J are TRBV4-3 and TRBJ2-2, with a tentative D call TRBD2 (6 bases). This CDR3 region has 15 residues. Germline lookup yields CDR1 LGHNA and CDR2 YSLEER. V was clipped by 4 bases and J by 3 bases, with 12 bases between them. The CDR3 region has the DNA TGCGCCAGCAGCCCGGTACTAGCTGACACCGGGGAGCTGTTTTTT. This gives the protein CASSPVLADTGELFF.

By share, this clone counts as medium-sized (0.01 to 0.1%). The chain uses TRBV2 and TRBJ1-5; a weak D match, TRBD1 (5 bases). CDR1 and CDR2 (germline): SNHLY, FYNNEI. V shed 3 bases and J shed 6 bases, with 9 bases lying between them. This CDR3 has 13 amino acids. This CDR3 is CASSEEGIQPQHF. DNA of the CDR3: TGTGCCAGCAGTGAGGAGGGGATTCAGCCCCAGCATTTT.

The chain is built from TRBV18 and TRBJ2-5; 7 nucleotides align to TRBD1. CDR1 KGHSH and CDR2 LQKENI come from the germline V gene. Unmatched junction bases numbered 6, after V lost 3 bases and J lost 5 bases. The CDR3 length is 14 residues. The CDR3 loop is CASSPSRGFETQYF. For the CDR3, the DNA is TGTGCCAGCTCACCCTCCAGGGGGTTTGAGACCCAGTACTTC.

The J gene is TRBJ2-7, the V gene TRBV7-8; TRBD2 agrees at 7 bases. Germline trimming cut 7 bases from V and 3 bases from J; bases unmatched to any gene: 9. Germline CDR1 and CDR2: SGHVS and FQNEAQ. This CDR3 has 14 residues. CDR3 nucleotide sequence: TGTGCCAGCACCGATCTTCGGACTAGCTACGAGCAGTACTTC. Its translation: CASTDLRTSYEQYF. Drawing the rest from reference TRBV7-8 and TRBJ2-7, the complete variable domain is GAGVSQSPRYKVAKRGQDVALRCDPISGHVSLFWYQQALGQGPEFLTYFQNEAQLDKSGLPSDRFFAERPEGSVSTLKIQRTQQEDSAVYLCASTDLRTSYEQYFGPGTRLTVT.

CDR3 sequence: CASSLQGWDTEAFF. The DNA for the CDR3 is TGTGCCAGCAGCCTACAGGGGTGGGACACTGAAGCTTTCTTT. The chain recombines TRBV7-3 with TRBJ1-1, with 7 bases identical to TRBD1. Germline V CDR1 and CDR2: SGHTA, FQGTGA. V gave up 5 bases and J gave up 3 bases; unmatched junction bases: 6. This CDR3 contains 14 residues.

This chain links TRBV27 with TRBJ2-3, with a tentative D call TRBD1 (5 bases). This CDR3 comprises 15 residues. Per germline, CDR1 MNHEY and CDR2 SMNVEV (reference sequence). V lost 3 bases and J 3 bases, leaving 13 bases between the germline ends. The CDR3 sequence is CASSLVGEGTDTQYF. DNA of the CDR3: TGTGCCAGCAGTTTGGTAGGGGAAGGGACAGATACGCAGTATTTT.

The chain is built from TRBV20-1 and TRBJ1-5; D uncertain. V was shortened by 3 bases and J by 3 bases, with 12 bases between the two germline ends. The CDR3 is 14 amino acids. Germline CDR1 and CDR2: DFQATT and SNEGSKA (reference sequence). The CDR3 loop reads CSASPGNTNQPQHF. The CDR3 DNA follows: TGCAGTGCTAGTCCAGGCAACACCAATCAGCCCCAGCATTTT.

The CDR3 reads CASSYWDRENTEAFF. For the CDR3, the DNA is TGTGCCAGCAGTTACTGGGACAGGGAGAACACTGAAGCTTTCTTT. The chain carries TRBV6-5 and TRBJ1-1; 9 positions match TRBD1. The CDR3 sequence is 15 residues long. CDR1 and CDR2 from the germline V gene are MNHEY and SVGAGI. V lost 1 base and J lost 1; bases outside the gene matches: 1.

The J gene is TRBJ1-2, the V gene TRBV29-1; D gene uncertain. Looked up from germline, CDR1 is SQVTM and CDR2 is ANQGSEA. Trimming took 6 bases from V and 6 from J, leaving 5 bases between them. The CDR3 extends over 9 amino acids. The CDR3 DNA sequence: TGCAGCGTCGACAATGGCTACACCTTC. Protein: CSVDNGYTF.

The V gene is TRBV14, the J gene TRBJ2-1, with 11 bases aligning to TRBD2. Germline CDR1 and CDR2: SGHDN and FVKESK. V lost 4 bases and J lost 6; bases outside the gene matches: 5. The CDR3 extends over 15 amino acids. DNA for the CDR3: TGTGCCAGCAGCCGACTAGCGGGGATGGGCAATGAGCAGTTCTTC. Encoded protein: CASSRLAGMGNEQFF.

The chain is built from TRBV5-5 and TRBJ2-7; the match to TRBD2 covers 12 bases. This CDR3 region has 16 residues. CDR1 and CDR2 from the germline V gene are SGHKS and YYEKEE (reference sequence). Losses at the gene ends were 2 bases for V and 0 bases for J; bases not matched to a gene: 3. The CDR3 bases are TGTGCCAGCAGCTTTGGACTAGCGGGGAGCTCCTACGAGCAGTACTTC. Amino acid sequence: CASSFGLAGSSYEQYF.

This rearrangement joins TRBV5-4 to TRBJ2-3; 10 nucleotides align to TRBD1. Germline values: CDR1 SGHNT, CDR2 YYREEE (reference sequence). V shed 3 bases, J shed 3 bases, and the junction held 4 bases outside the gene matches. The CDR3 consists of 15 residues. The CDR3 DNA is TGTGCCAGCAGCTCCTGGACAGGGGGGACAGATACGCAGTATTTT. As protein: CASSSWTGGTDTQYF.

V is TRBV27 and J is TRBJ2-5; D is possibly TRBD1 (6 bases). The germline CDR1 and CDR2 sequences are MNHEY and SMNVEV (reference sequence). Trimming cost V 1 base and J 4 bases, with 10 bases left between them. This CDR3 is built from 14 residues. The CDR3 is CASSLYRELETQYF. As DNA, the CDR3 is TGTGCCAGCAGTTTATACAGGGAGCTAGAGACCCAGTACTTC.

The chain couples TRBV5-4 to TRBJ2-3, with TRBD2 matching over 9 bases. Germline V gives CDR1 SGHNT, CDR2 YYREEE (reference sequence). The CDR3 is 16 residues long. J gave up 6 bases and V 3 bases, and 11 bases lay outside the gene matches. CDR3 residues: CASSYTRGGAADTQYF. CDR3 in DNA: TGTGCCAGCAGCTATACCCGCGGGGGGGCCGCCGATACGCAGTATTTT.

The V call is TRBV10-3, the J call TRBJ2-7; 14 bases line up with TRBD2. Germline trimming cut 4 bases from V and 4 bases from J; bases unmatched to any gene: 6. The CDR3 totals 16 residues. CDR1 and CDR2 (germline): ENHRY, SYGVKD. The CDR3 here is CAISGAGTSGGYEQYF. In DNA form, the CDR3 reads TGTGCCATCAGTGGAGCCGGGACTAGCGGGGGTTACGAGCAGTACTTC.

The chain recombines TRBV29-1 with TRBJ2-5; D is unclear. The CDR3 length is 11 residues. Trimming shortened V by 7 bases and J by 5 bases, and 11 bases separated the two germline ends. Germline CDR1 and CDR2: SQVTM and ANQGSEA. CDR3 nucleotide sequence: TGCAGCGCTGGCCACGGGGAGACCCAGTACTTC. It is translated as CSAGHGETQYF.

The genes are TRBV27 and TRBJ2-4, with D possibly matching TRBD1 (5 bases). The CDR3 has 18 amino acids. Trimming took off 0 bases at V and 8 bases at J, with 23 bases between the two ends. Germline CDR1 reads MNHEY; CDR2 reads SMNVEV (reference sequence). Here the CDR3 DNA reads TGTGCCAGCAGTTTATCAAGTGGAACAGGAGCGTTCAGGGACATTCAGTACTTC. This translates into CASSLSSGTGAFRDIQYF.

The CDR3 protein is CAWSWTGLRGYTF. DNA for the CDR3: TGTGCCTGGAGTTGGACAGGGCTGCGGGGCTACACCTTC. The chain carries TRBV30 and TRBJ1-2; TRBD1 matches 8 bases. Germline-derived CDR1 and CDR2 are GTSNPN and SVGIG (reference sequence). The V segment lost 2 bases and the J segment 8 bases; nucleotides outside the gene matches: 7. The length of the CDR3 is 13 residues. Full variable domain (outside the CDR3, taken from reference TRBV30 and TRBJ1-2): SQTIHQWPATLVQPVGSPLSLECTVEGTSNPNLYWYRQAAGRGLQLLFYSVGIGQISSEVPQNLSASRPQDRQFILSSKKLLLSDSGFYLCAWSWTGLRGYTFGSGTRLTVV.

This chain uses TRBV19 with TRBJ1-1; possible D gene TRBD1, 6 bases. Germline-derived CDR1 and CDR2 are LNHDA and SQIVND (reference sequence). V was cut by 6 bases and J by 4 bases, with 24 bases left in between. The CDR3 is 17 residues long. CDR3 amino acids: CASSQSFPGRGVTEAFF. The CDR3, as DNA: TGTGCCAGTAGCCAGTCTTTCCCGGGCAGGGGTGTCACTGAAGCTTTCTTT.

CDR3 region: CASSLGTKGNEQFF. The CDR3 bases are TGCGCCAGCAGCTTGGGGACAAAGGGCAATGAGCAGTTCTTC. This chain joins TRBV5-1 and TRBJ2-1; a weak D match, TRBD1 (5 bases). V shed 0 bases and J shed 6 bases, with 10 bases lying between them. This CDR3 comprises 14 residues. Per the germline V gene, CDR1 is SGHRS and CDR2 is YFSETQ. The full variable domain, completed using reference TRBV5-1 and TRBJ2-1, is KAGVTQTPRYLIKTRGQQVTLSCSPISGHRSVSWYQQTPGQGLQFLFEYFSETQRNKGNFPGRFSGRQFSNSRSEMNVSTLELGDSALYLCASSLGTKGNEQFFGPGTRLTVL.